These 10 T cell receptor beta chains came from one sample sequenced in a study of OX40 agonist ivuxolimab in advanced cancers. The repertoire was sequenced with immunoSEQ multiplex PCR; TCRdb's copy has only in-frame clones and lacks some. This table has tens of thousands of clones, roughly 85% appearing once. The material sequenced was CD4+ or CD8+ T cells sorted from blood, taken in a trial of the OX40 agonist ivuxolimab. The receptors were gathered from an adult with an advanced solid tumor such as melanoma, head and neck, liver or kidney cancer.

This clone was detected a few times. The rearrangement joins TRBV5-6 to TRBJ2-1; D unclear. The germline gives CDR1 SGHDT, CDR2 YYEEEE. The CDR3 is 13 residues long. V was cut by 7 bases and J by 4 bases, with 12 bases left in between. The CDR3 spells CASGHSFYNEQFF. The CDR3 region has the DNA TGTGCCAGCGGCCATTCTTTTTACAATGAGCAGTTCTTC.

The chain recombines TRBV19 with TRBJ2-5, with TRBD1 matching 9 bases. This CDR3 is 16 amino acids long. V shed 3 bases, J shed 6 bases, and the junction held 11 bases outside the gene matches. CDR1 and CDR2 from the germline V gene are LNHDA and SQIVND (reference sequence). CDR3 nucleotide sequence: TGTGCCAGTAGTATGGGGGTACAGGGGGCCGTCAAGACCCAGTACTTC. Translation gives CASSMGVQGAVKTQYF.

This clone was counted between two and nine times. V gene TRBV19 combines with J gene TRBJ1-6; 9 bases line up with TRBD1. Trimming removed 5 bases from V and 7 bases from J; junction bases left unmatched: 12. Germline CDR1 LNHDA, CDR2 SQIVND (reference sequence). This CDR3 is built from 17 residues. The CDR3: CASSPQTGGVGNSPLHF. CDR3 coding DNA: TGTGCCAGTAGTCCCCAAACAGGGGGCGTAGGGAATTCACCCCTCCACTTT.

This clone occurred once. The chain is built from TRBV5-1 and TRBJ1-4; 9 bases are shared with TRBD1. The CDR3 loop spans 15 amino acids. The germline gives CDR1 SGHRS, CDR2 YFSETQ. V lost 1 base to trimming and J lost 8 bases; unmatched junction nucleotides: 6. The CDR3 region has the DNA TGCGCCAGCAGCTTGACCGGGACAGGGTACGAAAAACTGTTTTTT. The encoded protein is CASSLTGTGYEKLFF.

This CDR3 reads CASSPLTGQNTGELFF. CDR3 nucleotide sequence: TGTGCCAGCAGCCCGCTGACAGGGCAGAACACCGGGGAGCTGTTTTTT. This chain uses TRBV7-8 with TRBJ2-2; 7 positions match TRBD1. Germline V CDR1 and CDR2: SGHVS, FQNEAQ. The CDR3 length is 16 residues. With V trimmed by 5 bases and J by 1 base, 7 bases remained unmatched.

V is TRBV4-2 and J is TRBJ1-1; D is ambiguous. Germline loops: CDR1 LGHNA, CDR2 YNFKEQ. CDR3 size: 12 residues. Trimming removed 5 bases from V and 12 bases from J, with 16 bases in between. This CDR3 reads CASSSSNGLPFF. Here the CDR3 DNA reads TGTGCCAGCAGCTCATCTAACGGACTACCTTTCTTT.

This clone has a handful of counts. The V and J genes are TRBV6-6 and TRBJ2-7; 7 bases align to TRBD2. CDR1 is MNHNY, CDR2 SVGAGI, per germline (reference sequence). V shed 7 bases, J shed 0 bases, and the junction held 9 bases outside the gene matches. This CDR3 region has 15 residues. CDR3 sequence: CASTPGSGFSYEQYF. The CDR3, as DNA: TGTGCCAGCACCCCAGGTAGCGGGTTCTCCTACGAGCAGTACTTC.

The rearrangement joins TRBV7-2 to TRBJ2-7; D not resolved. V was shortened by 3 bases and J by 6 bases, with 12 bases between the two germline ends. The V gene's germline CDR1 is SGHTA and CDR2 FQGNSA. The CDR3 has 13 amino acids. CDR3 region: CASSFPPSAEQYF. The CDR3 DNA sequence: TGTGCCAGCAGCTTCCCCCCAAGCGCCGAGCAGTACTTC. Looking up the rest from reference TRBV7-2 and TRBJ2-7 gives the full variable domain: GAGVSQSPSNKVTEKGKDVELRCDPISGHTALYWYRQSLGQGLEFLIYFQGNSAPDKSGLPSDRFSAERTGGSVSTLTIQRTQQEDSAVYLCASSFPPSAEQYFGPGTRLTVT.

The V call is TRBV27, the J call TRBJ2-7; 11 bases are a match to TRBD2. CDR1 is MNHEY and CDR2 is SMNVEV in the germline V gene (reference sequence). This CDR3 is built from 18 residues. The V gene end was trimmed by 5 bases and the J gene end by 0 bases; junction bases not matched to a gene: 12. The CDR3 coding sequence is TGTGCCAGCAGTAGAAAACTAGCGGGGGTCATCATCTCCTACGAGCAGTACGTC. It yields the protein CASSRKLAGVIISYEQYV.

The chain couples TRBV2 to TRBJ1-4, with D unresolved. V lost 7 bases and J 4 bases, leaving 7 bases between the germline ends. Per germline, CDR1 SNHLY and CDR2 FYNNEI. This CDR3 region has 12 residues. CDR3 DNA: TGTGCCAGCACAGGAGGTAATGAAAAACTGTTTTTT. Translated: CASTGGNEKLFF.